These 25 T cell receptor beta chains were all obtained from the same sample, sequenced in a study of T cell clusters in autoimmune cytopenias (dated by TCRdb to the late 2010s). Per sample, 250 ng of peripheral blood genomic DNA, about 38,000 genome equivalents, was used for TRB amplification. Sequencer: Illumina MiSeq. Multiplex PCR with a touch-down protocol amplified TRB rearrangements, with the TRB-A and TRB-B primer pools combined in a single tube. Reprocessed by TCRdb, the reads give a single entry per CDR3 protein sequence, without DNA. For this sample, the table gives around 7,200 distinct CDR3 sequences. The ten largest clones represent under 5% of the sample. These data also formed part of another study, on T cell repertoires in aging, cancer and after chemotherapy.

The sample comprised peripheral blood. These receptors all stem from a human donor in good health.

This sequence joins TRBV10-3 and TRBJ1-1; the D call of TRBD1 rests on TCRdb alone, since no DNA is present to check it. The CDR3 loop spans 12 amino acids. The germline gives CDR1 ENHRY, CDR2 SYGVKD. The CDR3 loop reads CAISTGDTEAFF.

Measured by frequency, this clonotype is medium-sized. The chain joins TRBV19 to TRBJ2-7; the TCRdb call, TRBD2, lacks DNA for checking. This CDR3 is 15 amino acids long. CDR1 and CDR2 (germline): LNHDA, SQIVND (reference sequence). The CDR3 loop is CASSMSFGVLYEQYF.

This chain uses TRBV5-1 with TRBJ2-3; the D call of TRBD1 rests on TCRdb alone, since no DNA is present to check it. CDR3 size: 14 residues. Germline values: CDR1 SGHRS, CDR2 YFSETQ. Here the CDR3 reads CASSLEGGTDTQYF.

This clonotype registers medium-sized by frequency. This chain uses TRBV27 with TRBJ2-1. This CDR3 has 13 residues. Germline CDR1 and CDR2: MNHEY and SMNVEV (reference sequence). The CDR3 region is CASSAWDLNEQFF.

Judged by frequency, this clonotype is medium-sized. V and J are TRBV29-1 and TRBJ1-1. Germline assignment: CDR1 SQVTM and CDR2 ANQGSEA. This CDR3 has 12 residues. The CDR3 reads CSATDPNTEAFF.

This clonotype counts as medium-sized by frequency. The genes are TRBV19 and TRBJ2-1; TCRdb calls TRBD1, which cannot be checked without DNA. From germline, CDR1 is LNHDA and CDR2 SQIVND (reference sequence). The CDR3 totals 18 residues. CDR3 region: CASSKAHPGTEAHNEQFF.

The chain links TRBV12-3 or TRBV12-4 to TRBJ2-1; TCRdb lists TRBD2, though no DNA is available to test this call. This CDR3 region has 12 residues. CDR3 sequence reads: CASTRAEREQFF.

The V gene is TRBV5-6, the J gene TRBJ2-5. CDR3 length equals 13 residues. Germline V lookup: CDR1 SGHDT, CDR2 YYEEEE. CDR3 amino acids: CASSWGGEETQYF.

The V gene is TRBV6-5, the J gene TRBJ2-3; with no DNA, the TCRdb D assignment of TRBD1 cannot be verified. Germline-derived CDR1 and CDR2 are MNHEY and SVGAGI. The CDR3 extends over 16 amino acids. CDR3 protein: CATSDPGEGSTDTQYF.

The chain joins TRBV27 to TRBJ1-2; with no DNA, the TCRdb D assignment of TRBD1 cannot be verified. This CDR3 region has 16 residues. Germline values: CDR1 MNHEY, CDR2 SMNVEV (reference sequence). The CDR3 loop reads CASSLVGQRANYGYTF.

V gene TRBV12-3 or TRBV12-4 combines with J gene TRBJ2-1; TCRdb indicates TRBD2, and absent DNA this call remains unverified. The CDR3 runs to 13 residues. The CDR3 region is CASSRGPEDGQFF.

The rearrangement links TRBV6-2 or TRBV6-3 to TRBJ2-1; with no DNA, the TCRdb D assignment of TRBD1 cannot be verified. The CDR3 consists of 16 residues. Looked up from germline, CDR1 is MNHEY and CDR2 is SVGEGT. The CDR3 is CASSYFPTGSYNEQFF.

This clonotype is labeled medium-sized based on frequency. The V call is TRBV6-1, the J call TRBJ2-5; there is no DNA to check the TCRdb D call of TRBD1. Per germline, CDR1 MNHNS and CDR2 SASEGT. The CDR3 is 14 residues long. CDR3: CASNDRGYQETQYF.

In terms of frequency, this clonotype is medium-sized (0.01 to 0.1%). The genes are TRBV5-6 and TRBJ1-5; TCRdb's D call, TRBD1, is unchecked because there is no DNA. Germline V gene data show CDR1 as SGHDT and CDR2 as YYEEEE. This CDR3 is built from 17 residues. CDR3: CASSLRQAPYSNQPQHF.

The CDR3: CASSSTGLAFF. This sequence joins TRBV6-5 and TRBJ1-1; TCRdb reports TRBD1, a call that lacks DNA to check it against. This CDR3 is 11 amino acids long. The germline gives CDR1 MNHEY, CDR2 SVGAGI.

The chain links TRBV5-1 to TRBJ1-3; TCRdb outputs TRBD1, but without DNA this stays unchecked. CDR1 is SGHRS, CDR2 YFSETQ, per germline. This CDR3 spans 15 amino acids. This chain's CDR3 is CASSLGHLTGNTIYF.

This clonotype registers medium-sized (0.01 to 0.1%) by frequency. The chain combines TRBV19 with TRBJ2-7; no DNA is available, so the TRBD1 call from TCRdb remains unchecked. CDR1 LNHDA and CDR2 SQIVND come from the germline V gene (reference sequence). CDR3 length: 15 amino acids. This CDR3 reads CASSDRDRGPYEQYF.

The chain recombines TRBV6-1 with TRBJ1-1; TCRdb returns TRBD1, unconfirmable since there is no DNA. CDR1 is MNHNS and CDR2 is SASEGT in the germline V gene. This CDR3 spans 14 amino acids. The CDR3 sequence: CASHDWDRYTEAFF.

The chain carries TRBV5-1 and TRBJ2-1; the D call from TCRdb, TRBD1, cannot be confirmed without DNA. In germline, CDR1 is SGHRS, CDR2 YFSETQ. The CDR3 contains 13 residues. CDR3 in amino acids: CASSSQGYNEQFF.

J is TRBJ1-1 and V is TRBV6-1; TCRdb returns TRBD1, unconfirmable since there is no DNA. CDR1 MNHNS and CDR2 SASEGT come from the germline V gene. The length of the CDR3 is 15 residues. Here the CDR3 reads CASSFTGGASTEAFF.

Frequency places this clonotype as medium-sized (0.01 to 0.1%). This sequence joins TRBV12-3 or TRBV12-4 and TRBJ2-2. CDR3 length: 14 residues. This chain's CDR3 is CASSHNLGSGELFF.

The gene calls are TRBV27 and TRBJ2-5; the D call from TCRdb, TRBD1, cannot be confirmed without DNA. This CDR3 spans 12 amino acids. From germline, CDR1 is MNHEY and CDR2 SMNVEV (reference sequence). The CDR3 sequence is CASSPLGETQYF.

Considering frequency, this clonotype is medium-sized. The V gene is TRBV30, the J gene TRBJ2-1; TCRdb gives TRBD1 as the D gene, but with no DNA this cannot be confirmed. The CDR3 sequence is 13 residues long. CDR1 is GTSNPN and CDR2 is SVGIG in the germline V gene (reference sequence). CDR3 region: CAWSPQGYNEQFF.

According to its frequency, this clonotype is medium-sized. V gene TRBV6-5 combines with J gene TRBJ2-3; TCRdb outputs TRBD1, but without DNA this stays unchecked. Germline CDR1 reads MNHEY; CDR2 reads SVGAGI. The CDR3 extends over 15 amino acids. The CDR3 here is CASSRNRDLTDTQYF.

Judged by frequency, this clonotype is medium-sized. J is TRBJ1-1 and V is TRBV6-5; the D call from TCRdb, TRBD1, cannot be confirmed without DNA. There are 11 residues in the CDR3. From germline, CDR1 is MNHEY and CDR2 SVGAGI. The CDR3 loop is CASSYQGKAFF.